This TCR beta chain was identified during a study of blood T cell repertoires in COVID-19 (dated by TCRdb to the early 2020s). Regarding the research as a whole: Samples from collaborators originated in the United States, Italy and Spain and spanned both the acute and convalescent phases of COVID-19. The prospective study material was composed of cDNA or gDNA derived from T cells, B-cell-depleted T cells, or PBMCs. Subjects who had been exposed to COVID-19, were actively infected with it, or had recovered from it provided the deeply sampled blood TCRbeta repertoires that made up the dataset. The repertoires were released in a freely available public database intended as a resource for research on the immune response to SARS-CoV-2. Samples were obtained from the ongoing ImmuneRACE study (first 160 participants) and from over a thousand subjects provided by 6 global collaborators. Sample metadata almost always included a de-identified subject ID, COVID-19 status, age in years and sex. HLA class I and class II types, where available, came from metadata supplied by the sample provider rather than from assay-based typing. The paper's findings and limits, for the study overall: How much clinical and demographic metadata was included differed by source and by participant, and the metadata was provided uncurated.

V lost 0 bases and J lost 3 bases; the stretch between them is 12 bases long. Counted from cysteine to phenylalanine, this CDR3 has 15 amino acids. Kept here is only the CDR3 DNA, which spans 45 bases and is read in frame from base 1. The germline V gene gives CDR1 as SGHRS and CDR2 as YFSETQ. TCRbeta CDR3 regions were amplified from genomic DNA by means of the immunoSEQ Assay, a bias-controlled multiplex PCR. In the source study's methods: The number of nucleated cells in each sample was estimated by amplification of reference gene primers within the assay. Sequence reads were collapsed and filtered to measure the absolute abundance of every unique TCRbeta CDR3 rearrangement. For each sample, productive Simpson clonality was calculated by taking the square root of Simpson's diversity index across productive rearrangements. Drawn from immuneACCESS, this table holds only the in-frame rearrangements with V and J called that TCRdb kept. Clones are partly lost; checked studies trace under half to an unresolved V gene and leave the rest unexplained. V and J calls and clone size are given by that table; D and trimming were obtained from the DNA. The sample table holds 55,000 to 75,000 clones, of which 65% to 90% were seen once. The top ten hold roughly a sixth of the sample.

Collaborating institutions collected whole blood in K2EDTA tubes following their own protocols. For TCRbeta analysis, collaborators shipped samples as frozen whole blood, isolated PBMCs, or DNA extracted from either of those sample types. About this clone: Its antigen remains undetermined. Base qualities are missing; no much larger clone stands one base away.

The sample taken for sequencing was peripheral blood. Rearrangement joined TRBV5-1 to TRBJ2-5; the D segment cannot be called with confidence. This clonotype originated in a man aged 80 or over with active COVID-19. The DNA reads TGCGCCAGCAGCTTGGCCTCCCGGTCTGAAGAGACCCAGTACTTC. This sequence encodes CASSLASRSEETQYF.